This note documents a single T cell receptor (beta chain) sequence. The antigen is unknown. The treatment is: some 20 received Ad26.COV2.S at low or high dose, single or two shots; several received placebo; per-sample allocation not given. Samples were taken on day 63 after the first vaccine or placebo injection. The donor was a Boston adult aged 18-55 years. The repertoire was sequenced with immunoSEQ multiplex PCR; TCRdb's copy has only in-frame clones and lacks some. The sample has roughly 300,000 clones, about 88% seen once. This sample is part of a study of Ad26.COV2.S vaccination and SARS-CoV-2 variants. Looking at the study overall: Dosing was one shot or two shots 56 days apart. The study's findings and limits: Vaccinees showed greater spike-specific TCR breadth than placebo recipients. Spike-specific responses of CD8+ and CD4+ T cells were reported to display substantial breadth after vaccination.

The CDR3 loop spans 12 amino acids. Looked up from germline, CDR1 is LNHDA and CDR2 is SQIVND (reference sequence). The V and J ends lost 6 bases and 5 bases respectively, with 10 bases between them. The receptor's source is a person between 18 and 60 years old who received the Ad26.COV2.S COVID-19 vaccine or a placebo. The gene calls are TRBV19 and TRBJ1-1; D might be TRBD1 (6 bases). The sequences come from peripheral blood, collected in a trial of Ad26.COV2.S vaccine versus placebo. The CDR3 protein is CASSRRGTEAFF. CDR3 nucleotide sequence: TGTGCCAGTAGCCGGAGGGGGACTGAAGCTTTCTTT.